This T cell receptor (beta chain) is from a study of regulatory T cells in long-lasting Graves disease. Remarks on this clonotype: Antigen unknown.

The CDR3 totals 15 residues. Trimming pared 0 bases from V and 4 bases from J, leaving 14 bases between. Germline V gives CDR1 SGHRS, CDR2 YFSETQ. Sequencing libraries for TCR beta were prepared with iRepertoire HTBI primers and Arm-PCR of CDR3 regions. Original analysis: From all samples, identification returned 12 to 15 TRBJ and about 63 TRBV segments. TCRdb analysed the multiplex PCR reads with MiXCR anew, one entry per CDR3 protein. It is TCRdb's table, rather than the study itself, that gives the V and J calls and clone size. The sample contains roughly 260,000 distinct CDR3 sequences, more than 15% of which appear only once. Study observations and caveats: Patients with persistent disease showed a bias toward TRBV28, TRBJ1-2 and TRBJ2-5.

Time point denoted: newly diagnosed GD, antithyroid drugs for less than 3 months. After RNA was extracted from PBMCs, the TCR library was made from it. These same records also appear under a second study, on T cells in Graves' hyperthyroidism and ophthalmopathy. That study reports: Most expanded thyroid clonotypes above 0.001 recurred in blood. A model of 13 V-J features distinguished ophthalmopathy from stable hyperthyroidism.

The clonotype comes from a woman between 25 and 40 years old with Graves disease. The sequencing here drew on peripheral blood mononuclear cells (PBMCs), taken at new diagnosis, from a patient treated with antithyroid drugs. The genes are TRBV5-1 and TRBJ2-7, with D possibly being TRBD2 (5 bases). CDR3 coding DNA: TGCGCCAGCAGCTTGGGAGGGATAGGAACTTACGAGCAGTACTTC. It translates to CASSLGGIGTYEQYF.